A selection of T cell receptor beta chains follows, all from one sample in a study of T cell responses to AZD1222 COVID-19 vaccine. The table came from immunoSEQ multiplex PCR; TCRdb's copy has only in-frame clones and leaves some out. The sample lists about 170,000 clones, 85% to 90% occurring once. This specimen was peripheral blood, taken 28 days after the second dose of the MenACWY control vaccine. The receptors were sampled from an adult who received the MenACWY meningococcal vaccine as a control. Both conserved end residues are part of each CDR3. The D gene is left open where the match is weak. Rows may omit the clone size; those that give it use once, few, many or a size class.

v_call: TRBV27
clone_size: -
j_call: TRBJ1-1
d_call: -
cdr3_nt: TGTGCCAGCAGTGCCACAGGGAGGTACACTGAAGCTTTCTTT
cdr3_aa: CASSATGRYTEAFF

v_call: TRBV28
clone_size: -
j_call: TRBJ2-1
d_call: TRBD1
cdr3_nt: TGTGCCAGCACTGTGGGACAGACGAACAATGAGCAGTTCTTC
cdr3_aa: CASTVGQTNNEQFF

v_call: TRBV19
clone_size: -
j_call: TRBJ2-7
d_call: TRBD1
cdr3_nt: TGTGCCAGTAGTGTCAACAGGGGTTACGAGCAGTACTTC
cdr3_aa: CASSVNRGYEQYF

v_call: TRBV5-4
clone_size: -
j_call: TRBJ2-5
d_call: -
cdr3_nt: TGTGCCGTTACTCCCTTAAGGCATCAAGAGACCCAGTACTTC
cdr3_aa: CAVTPLRHQETQYF

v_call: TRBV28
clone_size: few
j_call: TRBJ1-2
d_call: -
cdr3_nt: TGTGCCAGCAGTCCTTGGGGGGGCTACACCTTC
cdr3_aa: CASSPWGGYTF

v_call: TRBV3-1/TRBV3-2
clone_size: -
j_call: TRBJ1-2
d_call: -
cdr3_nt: TGTGCCAGCAGCCAAGGGGGGGGCCGCTATGGCTACACCTTC
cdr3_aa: CASSQGGGRYGYTF

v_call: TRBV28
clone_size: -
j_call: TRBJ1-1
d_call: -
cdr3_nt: TGTGCCAGCAGTGGGGTTGTAAGCACTGAAGCTTTCTTT
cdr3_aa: CASSGVVSTEAFF

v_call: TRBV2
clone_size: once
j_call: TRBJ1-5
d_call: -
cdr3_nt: TGTGCCAGCGCTTTTAGCCAGCCCCAGCATTTT
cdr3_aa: CASAFSQPQHF

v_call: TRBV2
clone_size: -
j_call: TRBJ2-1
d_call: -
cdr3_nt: TGTGCCAGCGTTGAGCGGACCGGACGGTGGGATGAGCAGTTCTTC
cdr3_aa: CASVERTGRWDEQFF

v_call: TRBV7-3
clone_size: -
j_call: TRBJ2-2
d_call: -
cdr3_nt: TGTGCCAGCAGCCCGAGCACCAGAGGGGGGGAGCTGTTTTTT
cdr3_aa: CASSPSTRGGELFF

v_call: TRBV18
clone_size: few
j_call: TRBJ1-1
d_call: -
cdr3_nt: TGTGCCAGCTCACCACAGACTCTGAACACTGAAGCTTTCTTT
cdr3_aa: CASSPQTLNTEAFF

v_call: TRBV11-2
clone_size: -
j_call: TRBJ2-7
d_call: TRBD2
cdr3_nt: TGTGCCAGCAGCTTAGGGGAGGGCAGCTACGAGCAGTACTTC
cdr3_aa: CASSLGEGSYEQYF

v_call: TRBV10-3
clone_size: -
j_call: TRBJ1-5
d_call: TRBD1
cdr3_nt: TGTGCCATAAAGGGACAGATGAATCAGCCCCAGCATTTT
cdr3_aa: CAIKGQMNQPQHF

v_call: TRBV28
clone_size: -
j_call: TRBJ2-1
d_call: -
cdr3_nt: TGTGCCAGCAAGGCGGGAAGCTACAATGAGCAGTTCTTC
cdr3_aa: CASKAGSYNEQFF

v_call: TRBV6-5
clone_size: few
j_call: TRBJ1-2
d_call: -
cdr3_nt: TGTGCCAGCAGCAGGACGGCCCAGATCCACTATGGCTACACCTTC
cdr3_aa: CASSRTAQIHYGYTF

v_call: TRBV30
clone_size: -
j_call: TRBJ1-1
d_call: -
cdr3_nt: TGTGCCTTACTCCACCCAGCTTTCTTT
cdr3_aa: CALLHPAFF

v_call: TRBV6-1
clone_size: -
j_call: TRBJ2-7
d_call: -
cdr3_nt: TGTGCCAGCAGTGAAGATCCGGAGACCTACGAGCAGTACTTC
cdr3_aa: CASSEDPETYEQYF

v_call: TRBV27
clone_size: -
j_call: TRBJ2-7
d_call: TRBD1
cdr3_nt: TGTGCCAGCAGGACTCACAGGGGTGACGAGCAGTACTTC
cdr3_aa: CASRTHRGDEQYF

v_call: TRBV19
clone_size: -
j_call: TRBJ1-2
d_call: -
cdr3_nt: TGTGCCAGTAGTCCCCCGGCCAACCATGGCTACACCTTC
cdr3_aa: CASSPPANHGYTF

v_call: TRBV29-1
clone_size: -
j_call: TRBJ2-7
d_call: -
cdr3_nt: TGCAGCGTTGAAGGGACTTACGAGCAGTACTTC
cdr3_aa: CSVEGTYEQYF

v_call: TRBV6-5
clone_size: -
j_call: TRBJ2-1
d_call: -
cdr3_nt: TGTGCCAGCAGTCCTTCCGGGACTTACTACAATGAGCAGTTCTTC
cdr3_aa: CASSPSGTYYNEQFF

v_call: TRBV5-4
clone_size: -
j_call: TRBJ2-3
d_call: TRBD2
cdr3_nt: TGTGCCAGCACCTTGTGGACTAGCGGTACCACAGATACGCAGTATTTT
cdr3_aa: CASTLWTSGTTDTQYF

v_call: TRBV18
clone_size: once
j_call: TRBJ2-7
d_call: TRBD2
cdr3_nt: TGTGCCAGCTCACCACTCGGACTAGCGGAGGCCTACGAGCAGTACTTC
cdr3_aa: CASSPLGLAEAYEQYF

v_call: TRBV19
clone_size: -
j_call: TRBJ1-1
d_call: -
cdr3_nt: TGTGCCAGTACCCCCCCAGGGGCCGGCACTGAAGCTTTCTTT
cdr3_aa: CASTPPGAGTEAFF

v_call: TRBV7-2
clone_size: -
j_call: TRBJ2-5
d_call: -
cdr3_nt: TGTGCCAGCAGCCCCGCGGTAGGGTGGATGGGAGAGACCCAGTACTTC
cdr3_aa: CASSPAVGWMGETQYF

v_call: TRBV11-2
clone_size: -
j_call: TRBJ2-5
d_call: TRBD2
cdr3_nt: TGTGCCTCAACCCTGGCTAGCGGTCGGGAGACCCAGTACTTC
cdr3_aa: CASTLASGRETQYF

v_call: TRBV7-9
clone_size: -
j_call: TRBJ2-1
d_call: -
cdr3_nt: TGTGCCAGCAGCTTTTCTGGGGGCGGCGATGAGCAGTTCTTC
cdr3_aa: CASSFSGGGDEQFF

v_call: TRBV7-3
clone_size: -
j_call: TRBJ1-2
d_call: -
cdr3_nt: TGTGCCAGCAGCCCCCACCAGGGCCCCTATGGCTACACCTTC
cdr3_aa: CASSPHQGPYGYTF

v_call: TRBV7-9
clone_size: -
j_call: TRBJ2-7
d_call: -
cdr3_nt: TGTGCCAGCAGCCAGTCTGCCAGGGTTGAGGGGTACTTC
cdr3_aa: CASSQSARVEGYF

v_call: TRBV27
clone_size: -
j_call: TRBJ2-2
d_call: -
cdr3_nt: TGTGCCAGCAGTTACGGGACACTCCCCGCCGGGGAGCTGTTTTTT
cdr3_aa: CASSYGTLPAGELFF

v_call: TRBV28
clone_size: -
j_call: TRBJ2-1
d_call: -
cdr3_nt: TGTGCCAGCAGTTTAAGTCGAATCCCCTACAATGAGCAGTTCTTC
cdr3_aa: CASSLSRIPYNEQFF

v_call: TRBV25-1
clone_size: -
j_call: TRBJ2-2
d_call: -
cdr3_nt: TGTGCCAGCAGTAGATATCCCCCCTGGGAGCTGTTTTTT
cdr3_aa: CASSRYPPWELFF

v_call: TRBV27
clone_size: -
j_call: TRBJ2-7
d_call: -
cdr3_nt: TGTGCCAGCAGTCCCCTCATTGGGGGCACCTACGAGCAGTACTTC
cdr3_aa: CASSPLIGGTYEQYF

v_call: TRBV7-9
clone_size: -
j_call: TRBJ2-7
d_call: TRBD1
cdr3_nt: TGTGCCAGCAGCTTAGCCGGGACAGTATACTACGAGCAGTACTTC
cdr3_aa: CASSLAGTVYYEQYF

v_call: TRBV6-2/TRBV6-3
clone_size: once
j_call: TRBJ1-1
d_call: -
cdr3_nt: TGTGCCAGCAGTTTCGCAGGGTCCACTGAAGCTTTCTTT
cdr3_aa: CASSFAGSTEAFF

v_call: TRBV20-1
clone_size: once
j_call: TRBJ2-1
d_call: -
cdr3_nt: TGCAGGCCGAACAATGAGCAGTTCTTC
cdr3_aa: CRPNNEQFF

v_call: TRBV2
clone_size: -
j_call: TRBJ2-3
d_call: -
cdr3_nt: TGTGCCAGCAGTGAAGAAGGCTACCTTAGCACAGATACGCAGTATTTT
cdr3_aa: CASSEEGYLSTDTQYF

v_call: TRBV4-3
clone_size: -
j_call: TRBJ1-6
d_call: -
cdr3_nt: TGCGCCAGCAGCCAAGATCATCAGGGGAATTCACCCCTCCACTTT
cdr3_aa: CASSQDHQGNSPLHF

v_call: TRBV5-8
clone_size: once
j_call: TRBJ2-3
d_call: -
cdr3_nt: TGTGCCAGCAGCTTACGGGGCGCGACAGATACGCAGTATTTT
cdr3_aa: CASSLRGATDTQYF

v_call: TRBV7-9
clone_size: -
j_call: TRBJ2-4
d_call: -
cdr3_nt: TGTGCCAGCAGCATAACGGGACCTGGAAACATTCAGTACTTC
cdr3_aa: CASSITGPGNIQYF

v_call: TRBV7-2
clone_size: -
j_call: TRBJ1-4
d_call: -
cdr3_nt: TGTGCCAGCAGCTTAGACGGGGGGGCCGCTGAAAAACTGTTTTTT
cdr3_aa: CASSLDGGAAEKLFF

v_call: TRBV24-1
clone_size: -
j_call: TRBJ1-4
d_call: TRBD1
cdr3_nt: TGTGCCACCAGTGACACCAGGGGGGGCGATGAAAAACTGTTTTTT
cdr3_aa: CATSDTRGGDEKLFF

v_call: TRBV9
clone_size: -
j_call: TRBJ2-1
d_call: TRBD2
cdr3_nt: TGTGCCAGCAGCCAAAGACTAGCGGGAGGGTTTGGGGAGCAGTTCTTC
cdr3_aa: CASSQRLAGGFGEQFF

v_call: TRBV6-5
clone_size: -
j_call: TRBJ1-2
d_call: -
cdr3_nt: TGTGCCAGCAGCTTCGGACGGCCGGCGGGCTACACCTTC
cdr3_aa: CASSFGRPAGYTF